The rows below give T cell receptor beta chains drawn from one sample of a study of blood T cell repertoires in COVID-19. Only in-frame clones appear in the TCRdb table, and some are missing; sequencing was by immunoSEQ multiplex PCR. The data hold 120,000 to 150,000 clones, with 75% to 90% observed a single time. The sequencing input was peripheral blood. Receptor source: a woman aged 55-75 years with COVID-19, enrolled during active disease. CDR3s include the opening cysteine and the closing phenylalanine or tryptophan. A D gene is named only where the DNA matches it firmly. Clone size is shown for a subset of rows, as once, few, many or a class of expanded clone.

V gene	D gene	clone size	J gene	CDR3 protein	CDR3 DNA
TRBV5-1	-	-	TRBJ2-2	CASRVDTGELFF	TGCGCCAGCCGGGTCGACACCGGGGAGCTGTTTTTT
TRBV9	-	-	TRBJ1-4	CASSVAPSQAYNEKLFF	TGTGCCAGCAGCGTAGCTCCTAGCCAAGCTTATAATGAAAAACTGTTTTTT
TRBV3-1/TRBV3-2	-	few	TRBJ1-1	CASSYSTGEAFF	TGTGCCAGCAGCTACAGTACTGGGGAAGCTTTCTTT
TRBV11-2	-	-	TRBJ1-3	CASSLERGNTIYF	TGTGCCAGCAGCTTAGAGAGGGGAAACACCATATATTTT
TRBV19	-	-	TRBJ1-5	CASSMLTVNQPQHF	TGTGCCAGTAGTATGTTGACAGTCAATCAGCCCCAGCATTTT
TRBV30	TRBD1	-	TRBJ1-1	CAWHRGTGTEAFF	TGTGCCTGGCACAGGGGAACTGGCACTGAAGCTTTCTTT
TRBV11-2	-	-	TRBJ2-7	CASSFPVSYEQYF	TGTGCCAGCAGCTTTCCGGTCTCCTACGAGCAGTACTTC
TRBV6-1	-	-	TRBJ2-2	CASSESWGAGELFF	TGTGCCAGCAGTGAATCGTGGGGGGCCGGGGAGCTGTTTTTT
TRBV9	-	few	TRBJ1-3	CASSVAPSSGNTIYF	TGTGCCAGCAGCGTAGCCCCGAGCTCTGGAAACACCATATATTTT
TRBV29-1	TRBD1	-	TRBJ2-7	CSVETPGQGASHEQYF	TGCAGCGTCGAAACGCCGGGACAGGGGGCGTCACACGAGCAGTACTTC
TRBV10-1	-	few	TRBJ2-3	CASSGGFGTDTQYF	TGCGCCAGCAGTGGAGGGTTCGGGACAGATACGCAGTATTTT
TRBV15	-	once	TRBJ1-2	CATSRDWSEGLDYGYTF	TGTGCCACCAGCAGAGATTGGTCGGAGGGGCTAGACTATGGCTACACCTTC
TRBV5-1	-	-	TRBJ2-3	CASSLDEGGITDTQYF	TGCGCCAGCAGCTTAGATGAGGGGGGGATCACAGATACGCAGTATTTT